The present entry profiles one T cell receptor beta chain with its context. Sequencing was performed with immunoSEQ multiplex PCR; in TCRdb, only in-frame clones are kept and a portion is missing. The table records 45,000 to 50,000 clones, 90% to 95% of them present only once. This specimen belongs to a study of technical replicates of blood from a handful of donors. CDR1 and CDR2 (germline): MNHEY, SVGAGI. V shed 4 bases, J shed 5 bases, and the junction held 7 bases outside the gene matches. This CDR3 spans 14 amino acids. Sample: PBMCs. The TCR comes from a human donor in good health. Some clones in this sample may be carry-over from other donors' samples. The chain has TRBV6-5 and TRBJ1-2; 7 bases fit TRBD1. The CDR3 loop reads CASSSAGTDYGYTF. CDR3 sequence (DNA): TGTGCCAGCAGTTCAGCCGGGACAGATTATGGCTACACCTTC.